This T cell receptor (beta chain) was sequenced in a study of blood T cell repertoires in COVID-19. At the level of the study: Material from acute and convalescent COVID-19 was sourced from the United States, Italy and Spain.

This clone came up once. CDR1 and CDR2 (germline): SNHLY, FYNNEI. V was trimmed by 4 bases and J by 7 bases, leaving 14 bases between them. CDR3 length: 15 residues. In the study's own analysis: Nucleated cell number was recorded as an estimate derived from reference gene primer amplification. The protocol was immunoSEQ multiplex PCR, while the TCRdb copy is restricted to in-frame clones and leaves out a portion. V and J calls and clone size are as listed in that table; D and trimming were resolved from the DNA. Counted here are about 260,000 clones, 87% occurring once; the ten biggest clones make up 1.5%.

This TCR was sampled from a woman between 35 and 50 years old who had recovered from COVID-19. Source material: peripheral blood. The V call is TRBV2, the J call TRBJ1-6, with a tentative D call TRBD1 (6 bases). The CDR3 sequence: CASSVTGPRNSPLHF. For the CDR3, the DNA is TGTGCCAGCAGTGTCACAGGGCCCAGAAATTCACCCCTCCACTTT.